This TCR beta chain was sequenced for a study of glioma-infiltrating T cells. In the study overall: Presurgical dexamethasone in glioma patients lasted six or fewer days.

Of note for this clonotype: What it recognizes is unknown.

The V gene end was trimmed by 9 bases and the J gene end by 2 bases; junction bases not matched to a gene: 8. CDR3 size: 14 residues. Germline V gene sequence: CDR1 SNHLY, CDR2 FYNNEI. The iRepertoire nested amplicon-rescue multiplex PCR amplified TCR alpha and beta CDR3s from RNA. TCRdb fed the multiplex PCR reads into MiXCR, producing one record per CDR3 protein. The sample consists of a few hundred thousand distinct CDR3 sequences, roughly two fifths of them appearing once. Notes on the study in general: Shared blood CDR3 signature motifs marked patients with low tissue-blood divergence. Non-neoplastic patients had below-expected tissue-blood divergence, while all gliomas exceeded expectation.

This receptor was obtained from a human donor with low-grade glioma or glioblastoma, undergoing nonglioma brain surgery, or in good health (not recorded which). The V call is TRBV2, the J call TRBJ1-2, with 8 bases identical to TRBD1. Specimen: glioma tissue, nonneoplastic brain tissue, or PBMCs (not recorded which). CDR3 sequence: CARRTGQGNYGYTF. The CDR3 DNA is TGTGCCAGGCGGACCGGACAGGGAAACTATGGCTACACCTTC.